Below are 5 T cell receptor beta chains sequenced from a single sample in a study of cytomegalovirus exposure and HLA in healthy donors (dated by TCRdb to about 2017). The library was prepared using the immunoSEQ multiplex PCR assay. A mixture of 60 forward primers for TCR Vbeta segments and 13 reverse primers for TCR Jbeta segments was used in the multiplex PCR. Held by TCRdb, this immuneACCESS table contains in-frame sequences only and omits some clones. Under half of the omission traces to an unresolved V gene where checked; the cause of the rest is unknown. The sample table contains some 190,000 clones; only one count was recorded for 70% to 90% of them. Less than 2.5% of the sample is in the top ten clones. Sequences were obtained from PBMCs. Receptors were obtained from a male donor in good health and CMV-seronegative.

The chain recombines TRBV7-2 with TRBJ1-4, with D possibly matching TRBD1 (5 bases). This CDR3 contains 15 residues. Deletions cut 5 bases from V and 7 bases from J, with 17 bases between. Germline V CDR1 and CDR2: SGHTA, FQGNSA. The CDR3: CASSPLSGWGEKLFF. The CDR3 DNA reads TGTGCCAGCAGCCCGTTATCAGGGTGGGGTGAAAAACTGTTTTTT.

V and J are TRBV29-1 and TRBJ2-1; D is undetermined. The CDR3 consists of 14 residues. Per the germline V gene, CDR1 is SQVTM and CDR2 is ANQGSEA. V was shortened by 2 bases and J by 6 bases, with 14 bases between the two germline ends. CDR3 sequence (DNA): TGCAGCGTTGAAATGTCTAGATTGGCCAATGAGCAGTTCTTC. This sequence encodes CSVEMSRLANEQFF.

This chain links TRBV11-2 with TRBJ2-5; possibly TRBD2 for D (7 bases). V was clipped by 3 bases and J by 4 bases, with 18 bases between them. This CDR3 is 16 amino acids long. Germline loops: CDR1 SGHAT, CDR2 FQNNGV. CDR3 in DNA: TGTGCCAGCAGCTTGAGAGGGGCGGGGGCGAGAGAGACCCAGTACTTC. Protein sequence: CASSLRGAGARETQYF.

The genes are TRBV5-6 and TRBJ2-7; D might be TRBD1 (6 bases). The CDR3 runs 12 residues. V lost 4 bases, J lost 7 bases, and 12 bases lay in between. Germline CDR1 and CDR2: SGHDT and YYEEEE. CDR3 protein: CASSAQGWEQYF. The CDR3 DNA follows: TGTGCCAGCAGCGCACAGGGTTGGGAGCAGTACTTC.

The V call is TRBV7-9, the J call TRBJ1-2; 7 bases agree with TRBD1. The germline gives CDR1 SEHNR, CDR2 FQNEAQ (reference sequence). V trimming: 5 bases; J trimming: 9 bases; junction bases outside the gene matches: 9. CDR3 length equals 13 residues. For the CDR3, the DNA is TGTGCCAGCAGCAAATCGGACAGGCCGCGCTACACCTTC. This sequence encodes CASSKSDRPRYTF. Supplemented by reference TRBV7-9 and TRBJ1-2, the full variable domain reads DTGVSQNPRHKITKRGQNVTFRCDPISEHNRLYWYRQTLGQGPEFLTYFQNEAQLEKSRLLSDRFSAERPKGSFSTLEIQRTEQGDSAMYLCASSKSDRPRYTFGSGTRLTVV.